One sample yielded the 15 T cell receptor beta chains listed below, sequenced in a study of shared clonotypes between healthy human individuals. CD45RO negativity and positive selection for CCR7 defined naive CD8 cells, a population that excluded terminally differentiated effector memory CD45RA+ cells. The table came from immunoSEQ multiplex PCR; TCRdb's copy has only in-frame clones and leaves some out. The sample yields about 2 million clones, approximately 95% seen once. The sequencing sample was made of naive CD8+ T cells sorted from blood. All receptors come from a man aged 18 to 29 in good health.

Points on this clone: This CDR3 is also generated by other DNA sequences in the sample. The chain recombines TRBV4-1 with TRBJ2-7; D call uncertain. Germline values: CDR1 MGHRA, CDR2 YSYEKL. V shed 2 bases and J shed 5 bases, with 4 bases lying between them. The length of the CDR3 is 11 residues. The CDR3 region is CASSQFDEQYF. The CDR3 nucleotides read TGCGCCAGCAGCCAATTTGACGAGCAGTACTTC.

This clone was seen only a few times. The rearrangement uses TRBV27 and TRBJ2-7; the match to TRBD2 covers 7 bases. V lost 2 bases and J lost 6; bases outside the gene matches: 1. This CDR3 has 12 amino acids. CDR1 and CDR2 from the germline V gene are MNHEY and SMNVEV (reference sequence). CDR3 bases: TGTGCCAGCAGTTTAAGGGAGGGCGAGCAGTACTTC. Its translation: CASSLREGEQYF.

The V and J genes are TRBV5-1 and TRBJ2-7, with D maybe TRBD1 (7 bases). V was cut by 0 bases and J by 3 bases, with 16 bases left in between. The CDR3 is 16 residues long. CDR1 SGHRS and CDR2 YFSETQ come from the germline V gene. The CDR3 loop reads CASSLAPAQGGYEQYF. Here the CDR3 DNA reads TGCGCCAGCAGCTTGGCCCCAGCGCAGGGGGGCTACGAGCAGTACTTC. Looking up the rest from reference TRBV5-1 and TRBJ2-7 gives the full variable domain: KAGVTQTPRYLIKTRGQQVTLSCSPISGHRSVSWYQQTPGQGLQFLFEYFSETQRNKGNFPGRFSGRQFSNSRSEMNVSTLELGDSALYLCASSLAPAQGGYEQYFGPGTRLTVT.

The chain recombines TRBV5-5 with TRBJ1-5; 12 positions agree with TRBD1. V was clipped by 3 bases and J by 2 bases; unmatched bases: 6. This CDR3 spans 17 amino acids. Germline CDR1 and CDR2: SGHKS and YYEKEE (reference sequence). CDR3 residues: CASSSGTGGQGNQPQHF. DNA for the CDR3: TGTGCCAGCAGCTCCGGGACAGGGGGCCAGGGCAATCAGCCCCAGCATTTT.

The chain is built from TRBV11-2 and TRBJ2-3, with 7 bases lining up with TRBD1. With 5 bases clipped from V and 0 bases from J, the junction kept 8 bases outside the gene matches. The CDR3 loop spans 16 amino acids. Germline CDR1 and CDR2: SGHAT and FQNNGV. The CDR3 DNA is TGTGCCAGCAGCCTGACACAGGGGCTAAGCACAGATACGCAGTATTTT. This encodes CASSLTQGLSTDTQYF.

This chain links TRBV5-1 with TRBJ2-3; D is possibly TRBD2 (6 bases). Germline CDR1 is SGHRS and CDR2 is YFSETQ. V was shortened by 4 bases and J by 2 bases, with 11 bases between the two germline ends. The CDR3 is 14 residues long. The CDR3 loop reads CASSPGVATDTQYF. As DNA, the CDR3 is TGCGCCAGCAGCCCGGGGGTTGCCACAGATACGCAGTATTTT.

The chain is built from TRBV4-2 and TRBJ2-4, with TRBD2 matching over 13 bases. V trimming: 2 bases; J trimming: 7 bases; junction bases outside the gene matches: 8. The CDR3 length is 17 residues. Germline V gene data show CDR1 as LGHNA and CDR2 as YNFKEQ. In nucleotides, the CDR3 is TGTGCCAGCAGCCAAACCGTGACTAGCGGGAGGTGGAACATTCAGTACTTC. It translates to CASSQTVTSGRWNIQYF.

The CDR3 DNA is TGTGCCAGCAGTATCCCGCGGGGGGGAGGCTCCTACAATGAGCAGTTCTTC. As protein: CASSIPRGGGSYNEQFF. The chain recombines TRBV2 with TRBJ2-1; 9 nucleotides line up with TRBD2. This CDR3 comprises 17 residues. The germline V gene encodes CDR1 SNHLY and CDR2 FYNNEI. Trimming cost V 5 bases and J 0 bases; bases outside gene matches: 8.

This chain joins TRBV14 and TRBJ2-3; D is undetermined. V dropped 4 bases and J dropped 6 bases, with 11 bases sitting between them. Per the germline V gene, CDR1 is SGHDN and CDR2 is FVKESK. The CDR3 has 13 amino acids. For the CDR3, the DNA is TGTGCCAGCAGCCTGCAGGCGTTGGATACGCAGTATTTT. It specifies CASSLQALDTQYF.

The chain employs TRBV18 and TRBJ2-5, with D uncertain. Trimming took 0 bases from V and 7 from J, leaving 12 bases between them. The germline gives CDR1 KGHSH, CDR2 LQKENI. This CDR3 spans 14 amino acids. DNA for the CDR3: TGTGCCAGCTCACCACCCACGGGTCCGGGGACCCAGTACTTC. Protein: CASSPPTGPGTQYF.

The chain recombines TRBV4-3 with TRBJ2-1; 7 bases are shared with TRBD2. Unmatched junction bases numbered 11, after V lost 4 bases and J lost 5 bases. The length of the CDR3 is 16 residues. Germline CDR1 and CDR2: LGHNA and YSLEER. CDR3 DNA sequence: TGCGCCAGCAGCCCCGCGGGAGTCCAACCCCACAATGAGCAGTTCTTC. Protein sequence: CASSPAGVQPHNEQFF.

The CDR3 spells CASSALLGGNTEAFF. The CDR3 coding sequence is TGTGCCAGCAGTGCCCTCCTGGGGGGGAACACTGAAGCTTTCTTT. The rearrangement uses TRBV25-1 and TRBJ1-1; maybe TRBD1 (5 bases). V lost 4 bases and J 1 base, leaving 13 bases between the germline ends. CDR3 length: 15 residues. Per germline, CDR1 MGHDK and CDR2 SYGVNS.

Of note for this clone: This sample also contains other DNA sequences that code for the same CDR3. The CDR3 spells CASSFLYEQFF. In DNA, the CDR3 is TGTGCCAGCAGCTTTCTGTATGAGCAGTTCTTC. The rearrangement uses TRBV5-6 and TRBJ2-1; unclear D gene. The CDR3 covers 11 residues. Between the trimmed V and J ends, which lost 2 bases and 8 bases, there was a span of 5 bases. Germline V gene sequence: CDR1 SGHDT, CDR2 YYEEEE.

The CDR3 nucleotides read TGCAGCGTTGAATTGGCAGGGGCTCGACTCTACGAGCAGTACTTC. Translating it yields CSVELAGARLYEQYF. The rearrangement links TRBV29-1 to TRBJ2-7; TRBD1 might be the D (6 bases). Germline V gene data show CDR1 as SQVTM and CDR2 as ANQGSEA. The CDR3 sequence is 15 residues long. V dropped 2 bases and J dropped 3 bases, with 17 bases sitting between them.

The J gene is TRBJ1-1, the V gene TRBV18; D may be TRBD1 (5 bases). The V end was cut by 2 bases, the J end by 6 bases, with 13 bases between. This CDR3 region has 14 residues. Per the germline V gene, CDR1 is KGHSH and CDR2 is LQKENI. CDR3 region: CASSPSWGGAEAFF. In nucleotides, the CDR3 is TGTGCCAGCTCACCAAGTTGGGGCGGCGCTGAAGCTTTCTTT.